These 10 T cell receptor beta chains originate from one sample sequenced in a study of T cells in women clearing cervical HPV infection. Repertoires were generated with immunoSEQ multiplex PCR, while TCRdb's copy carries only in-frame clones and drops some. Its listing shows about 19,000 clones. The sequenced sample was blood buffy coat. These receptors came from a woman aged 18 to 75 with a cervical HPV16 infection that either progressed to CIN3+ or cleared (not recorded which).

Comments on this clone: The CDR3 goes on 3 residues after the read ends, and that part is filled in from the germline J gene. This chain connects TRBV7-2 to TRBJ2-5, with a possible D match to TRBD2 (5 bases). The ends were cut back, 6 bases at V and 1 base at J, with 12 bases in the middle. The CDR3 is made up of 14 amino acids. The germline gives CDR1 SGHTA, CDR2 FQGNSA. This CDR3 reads CASSRRGPQETQYF. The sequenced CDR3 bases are TGTGCCAGCAGTCGCCGGGGTCCCCAAGAGACC.

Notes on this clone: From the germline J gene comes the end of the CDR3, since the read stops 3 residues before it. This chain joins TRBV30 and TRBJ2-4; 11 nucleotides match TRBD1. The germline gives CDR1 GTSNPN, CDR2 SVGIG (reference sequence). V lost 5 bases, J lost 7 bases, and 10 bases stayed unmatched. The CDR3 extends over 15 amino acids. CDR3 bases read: TGTGCCTGGGCCGGGACAGGGGGACGATCGAACATT. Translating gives CAWAGTGGRSNI. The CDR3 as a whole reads CAWAGTGGRSNIQYF.

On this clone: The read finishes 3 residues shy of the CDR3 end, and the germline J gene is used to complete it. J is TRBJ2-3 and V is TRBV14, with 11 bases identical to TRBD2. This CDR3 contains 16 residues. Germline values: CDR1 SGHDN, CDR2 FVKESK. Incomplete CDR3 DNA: TGTGCCAGCAGCCGTACTAGCGGGGGAAACCAAGAGACG. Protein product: CASSRTSGGNQET. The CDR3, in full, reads CASSRTSGGNQETQYF. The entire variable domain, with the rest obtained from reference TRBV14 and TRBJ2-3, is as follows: EAGVTQFPSHSVIEKGQTVTLRCDPISGHDNLYWYRRVMGKEIKFLLHFVKESKQDESGMPNNRFLAERTGGTYSTLKVQPAELEDSGVYFCASSRTSGGNQETQYFGPGTRLTVL.

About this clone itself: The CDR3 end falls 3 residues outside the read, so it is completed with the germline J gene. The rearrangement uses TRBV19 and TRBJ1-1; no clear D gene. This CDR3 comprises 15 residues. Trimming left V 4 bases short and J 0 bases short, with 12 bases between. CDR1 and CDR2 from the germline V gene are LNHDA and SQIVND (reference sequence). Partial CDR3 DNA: TGTGCCAGTAGTACGACTTGGCAGCTGAACACTGAA. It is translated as CASSTTWQLNTE. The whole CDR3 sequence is CASSTTWQLNTEAFF.

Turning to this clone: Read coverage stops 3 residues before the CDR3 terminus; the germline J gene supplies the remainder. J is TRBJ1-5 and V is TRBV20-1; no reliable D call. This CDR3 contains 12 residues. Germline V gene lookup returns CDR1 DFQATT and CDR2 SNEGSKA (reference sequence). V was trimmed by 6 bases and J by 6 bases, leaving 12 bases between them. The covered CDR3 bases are TGCAGTGCAGCCGAACCCGGTCAGCCC. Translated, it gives CSAAEPGQP. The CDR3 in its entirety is CSAAEPGQPQHF.

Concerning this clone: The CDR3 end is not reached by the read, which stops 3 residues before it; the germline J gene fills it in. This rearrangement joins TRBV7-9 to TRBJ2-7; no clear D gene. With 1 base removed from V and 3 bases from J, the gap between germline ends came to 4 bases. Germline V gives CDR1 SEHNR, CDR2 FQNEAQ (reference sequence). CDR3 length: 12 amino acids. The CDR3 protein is CASSLVNYEQYF. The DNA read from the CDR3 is TGTGCCAGCAGCTTAGTAAACTACGAG.

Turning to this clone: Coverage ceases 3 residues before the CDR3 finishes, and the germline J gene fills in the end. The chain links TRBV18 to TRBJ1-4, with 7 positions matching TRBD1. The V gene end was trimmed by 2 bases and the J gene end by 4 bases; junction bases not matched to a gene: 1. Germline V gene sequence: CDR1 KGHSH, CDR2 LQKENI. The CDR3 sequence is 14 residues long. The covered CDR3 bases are TGTGCCAGCTCACCAAGGGACAGTAATGAAAAA. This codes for CASSPRDSNEK. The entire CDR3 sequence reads CASSPRDSNEKLFF.

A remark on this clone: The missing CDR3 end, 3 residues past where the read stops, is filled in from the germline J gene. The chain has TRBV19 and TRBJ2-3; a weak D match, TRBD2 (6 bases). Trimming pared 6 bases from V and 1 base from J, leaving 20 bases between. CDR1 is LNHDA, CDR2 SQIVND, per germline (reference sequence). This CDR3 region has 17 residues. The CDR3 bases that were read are TGTGCCAGTAGCACGACTTACGGGGGTATTCGCACAGATACG. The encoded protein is CASSTTYGGIRTDT. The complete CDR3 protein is CASSTTYGGIRTDTQYF.

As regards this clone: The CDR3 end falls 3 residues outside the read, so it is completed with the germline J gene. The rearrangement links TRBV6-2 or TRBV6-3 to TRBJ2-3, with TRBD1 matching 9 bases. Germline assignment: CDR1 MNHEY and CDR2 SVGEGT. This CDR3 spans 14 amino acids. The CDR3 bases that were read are TGTGCCAGCAGCTCAGACCGGGACAGGGCGCCG. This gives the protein CASSSDRDRAP. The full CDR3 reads CASSSDRDRAPQYF.

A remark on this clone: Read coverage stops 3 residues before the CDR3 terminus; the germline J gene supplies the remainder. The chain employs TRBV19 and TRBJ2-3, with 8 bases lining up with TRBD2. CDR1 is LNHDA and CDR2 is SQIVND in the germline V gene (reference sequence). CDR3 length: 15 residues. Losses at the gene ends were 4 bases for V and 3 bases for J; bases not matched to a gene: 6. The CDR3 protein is CASSSLAGITDTQYF. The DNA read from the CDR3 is TGTGCCAGTAGTAGCCTAGCGGGCATTACAGATACG.